This TCR beta chain was sequenced for a study of T cell changes during pregnancy in multiple sclerosis. Using immunoSEQ multiplex PCR, the repertoire was profiled, and TCRdb retains in-frame clones only, with some absent. The sample consists of roughly 79,000 clones, roughly 95% of them appearing once. This clone has only one observation. CDR1 is SGHRS and CDR2 is YFSETQ in the germline V gene. The CDR3 totals 14 residues. Trimming removed 0 bases at V and 2 bases at J, with 8 bases between. The starting material was peripheral blood, obtained in the second trimester of pregnancy. The receptor was isolated from a female donor in good health, enrolled as a control in a pregnancy study. The rearrangement joins TRBV5-1 to TRBJ2-5; no reliable D call. The DNA for the CDR3 is TGCGCCAGCAGCTTGGCCGGCGGTCAAGAGACCCAGTACTTC. Amino acid sequence: CASSLAGGQETQYF.